The sequence of this T cell receptor beta chain was determined in a study of blood T cell repertoires in COVID-19. Study at large: Acute and convalescent COVID-19 samples came from the United States, Italy and Spain.

This CDR3 region has 14 residues. V was trimmed by 4 bases and J by 2 bases, leaving 15 bases between them. Germline CDR1 reads SQVTM; CDR2 reads ANQGSEA. TCRdb keeps only in-frame clones here, not all; method: immunoSEQ multiplex PCR. The repertoire holds 300,000 to 350,000 clones, with approximately 88% as singletons. This sequence originates from a man between 25 and 39 years old with COVID-19, enrolled during active disease. The J gene is TRBJ2-7, the V gene TRBV29-1, with a tentative D call TRBD2 (6 bases). Sequencing was carried out using peripheral blood. CDR3 nucleotide sequence: TGCAGCGTTGGGGGCGGGAAAGGAACCTACGAGCAGTACTTC. This encodes CSVGGGKGTYEQYF.